Listed below are T cell receptor beta chains from one sample, sequenced in a study of blood T cell repertoires in COVID-19. The repertoire was sequenced with immunoSEQ multiplex PCR; TCRdb's copy has only in-frame clones and lacks some. The data hold approximately 160,000 clones, with over 75% observed a single time. Sequencing input: PBMCs or T cells enriched from blood (not recorded which). The receptors were sampled from a woman in her forties or fifties who had recovered from COVID-19. The CDR3 runs from the conserved cysteine through the conserved F or W. The D gene is left open where the match is weak. The size entry is marked missing in some rows and otherwise reads once, few, many or a size class.

>TRBV13|.|.|TRBJ2-7
TGTGCCAGCAGCTTAGGCAGGACCTACGAGCAGTACTTC
CASSLGRTYEQYF
>TRBV11-2|.|once|TRBJ2-7
TGTGCCAGCAGCTTGTTCCCGGCCTACGAGCAGTACTTC
CASSLFPAYEQYF
>TRBV6-5|TRBD1|.|TRBJ1-2
TGTGCCAGCAGCCTCGCTCCGGGACAGGGGGCTGGCTACACCTTC
CASSLAPGQGAGYTF
>TRBV28|.|.|TRBJ1-6
TGTGCCAGCAGCCCCTCAGGGGTCGCACCCCTCCACTTT
CASSPSGVAPLHF
>TRBV5-6|TRBD2|.|TRBJ2-2
TGTGCCAGCTCTAGACTAGCGGGAGCCACCGGGGAGCTGTTTTTT
CASSRLAGATGELFF
>TRBV4-3|.|.|TRBJ2-7
TGCGCCAGCAGCCAAGAAGGGGACTACGAGCAGTACTTC
CASSQEGDYEQYF
>TRBV28|.|.|TRBJ2-2
TGTGCCAGCAGCGCGGCGGGGAAGGGGGAGGGCACCGGGGAGCTGTTTTTT
CASSAAGKGEGTGELFF
>TRBV6-2/TRBV6-3|.|.|TRBJ2-2
TGTGCCAGCAGCCCGAAAAGGACAGACTACACCGGGGAGCTGTTTTTT
CASSPKRTDYTGELFF
>TRBV7-9|.|.|TRBJ1-3
TGTGCCAGCAGCTTAGGAACAGCCCTTGGAAACACCATATATTTT
CASSLGTALGNTIYF
>TRBV11-3|TRBD1|.|TRBJ1-1
TGTGCCAGCAGCCCGGGACAGGGCGCCTCTGAAGCTTTCTTT
CASSPGQGASEAFF